These 23 T cell receptor beta chains were all obtained from the same sample, sequenced in a study of vaccination and CD4 T cells after COVID-19 (dated by TCRdb to between 2021 and 2024). The meaning of the sample's time point label: late sampling 161 to 241 days after vaccination in a few convalescent patients. The treatment or condition label on this specimen signifies: roughly 10-day PBMC culture with coronavirus spike peptide pools or control peptides (ViraFEST assay). Library construction relied on PCR. Data came from an Illumina iSeq 100. DNA from cultured CD4+ T cells underwent TCR sequencing with the Oncomine TCR Beta short-read assay at the Johns Hopkins FTIC core. In TCRdb, the public reads were trimmed at Q25 with fastp and aligned with MiXCR, with productive beta chains retained. Entries are consolidated by CDR3 protein sequence, retaining the most common genes and DNA. A total of 20,000 to 25,000 distinct CDR3 sequences appear in this sample, 35% of them only once. The ten most abundant clones make up around 8.6% of the sample.

Their specific antigens are unknown. Sequenced here: CD4+ T cells from blood, cultured in vitro, sampled about 7 months after SARS-CoV-2 vaccination. Receptor source: a human donor who had recovered from COVID-19.

The chain joins TRBV6-2 or TRBV6-3 to TRBJ2-7; 12 bases align to TRBD2. Unmatched junction bases numbered 1, after V lost 0 bases and J lost 4 bases. Germline CDR1 and CDR2: MNHEY and SVGEGT. CDR3 length: 15 residues. The CDR3 sequence is CASSYSTSGSYEQYF. The DNA for the CDR3 is TGTGCCAGCAGTTACTCGACTAGCGGGAGTTACGAGCAGTACTTC.

The CDR3 spells CASSYSSGLAGGTDTQYF. CDR3 sequence (DNA): TGTGCCAGCAGTTACTCATCGGGACTAGCGGGAGGCACAGATACGCAGTATTTT. The chain uses TRBV6-5 and TRBJ2-3, with 14 bases lining up with TRBD2. The CDR3 extends over 18 amino acids. Germline V CDR1 and CDR2: MNHEY, SVGAGI. Losses at the gene ends were 0 bases for V and 1 base for J; bases not matched to a gene: 3.

The genes are TRBV11-3 and TRBJ2-3; 9 bases match TRBD2. The V gene's germline CDR1 is SGHNT and CDR2 YENEEA. This CDR3 has 16 amino acids. Trimming at V came to 5 bases and at J to 6 bases, leaving 12 bases not matched to a gene. The DNA of the CDR3 is TGTGCCAGCAGCCTAGGGCGGCGGGAGGGCCTGGATACGCAGTATTTT. This codes for CASSLGRREGLDTQYF.

This clonotype was seen a few times. The chain is built from TRBV7-2 and TRBJ2-3, with D maybe TRBD1 (6 bases). V shed 5 bases and J shed 4 bases, with 16 bases lying between them. CDR3 length equals 15 residues. CDR1 SGHTA and CDR2 FQGNSA come from the germline V gene. CDR3 in amino acids: CASSRQTGNPDTQYF. CDR3 in DNA: TGTGCCAGCAGCCGCCAAACAGGGAATCCAGATACGCAGTATTTT.

The sample holds a few counts of this clonotype. The genes are TRBV20-1 and TRBJ1-6; D gene uncertain. Looked up from germline, CDR1 is DFQATT and CDR2 is SNEGSKA (reference sequence). This CDR3 has 15 residues. The germline V and J ends were trimmed by 5 bases and 0 bases, with 11 bases remaining between them. The CDR3 DNA reads as TGCAGTGCTCCAATGGGAAGCTCCTATAATTCACCCCTCCACTTT. This codes for CSAPMGSSYNSPLHF.

Judged by abundance, this clonotype is medium-sized. The chain employs TRBV6-4 and TRBJ2-3; 8 bases align to TRBD2. The CDR3 is made up of 13 amino acids. The ends lost 4 bases at V and 3 bases at J; junction bases unmatched: 0. CDR1 and CDR2 from the germline V gene are MRHNA and SNTAGT. The CDR3 reads CASSASGTDTQYF. CDR3 coding DNA: TGTGCCAGCAGTGCTAGCGGGACAGATACGCAGTATTTT.

V usage is TRBV28 and J usage is TRBJ2-1, with 8 bases lining up with TRBD2. The trim removed 3 bases at V and 0 bases at J, leaving 16 bases unmatched. Germline CDR1 MDHEN, CDR2 SYDVKM. The CDR3 spans 20 residues. The DNA of the CDR3 is TGTGCCAGCAGTTTTGTAGGGCTAGCGGGTACTCTGAGCTCCTACAATGAGCAGTTCTTC. Residues: CASSFVGLAGTLSSYNEQFF.

The V gene is TRBV28, the J gene TRBJ2-5; TRBD1 might be the D (5 bases). V gave up 5 bases and J gave up 4 bases, with 11 bases separating them. The CDR3 covers 13 residues. Germline V gene lookup returns CDR1 MDHEN and CDR2 SYDVKM. The DNA of the CDR3 is TGTGCCAGCAGTCAATCAGGGTCAGAGACCCAGTACTTC. This gives the protein CASSQSGSETQYF.

CDR3: CASSLRGRYNEQFF. CDR3 in DNA: TGTGCCAGCAGTTTGCGGGGGCGCTACAATGAGCAGTTCTTC. The genes are TRBV27 and TRBJ2-1; D is perhaps TRBD2 (7 bases). This CDR3 region has 14 residues. V lost 3 bases and J 3 bases, leaving 9 bases between the germline ends. The germline V gene encodes CDR1 MNHEY and CDR2 SMNVEV (reference sequence).

This clonotype was detected only a few times. The rearrangement links TRBV6-5 to TRBJ2-7; TRBD1 aligns across 7 bases. The CDR3 extends over 14 amino acids. From germline, CDR1 is MNHEY and CDR2 SVGAGI. Germline trimming cut 2 bases from V and 3 bases from J; bases unmatched to any gene: 4. For the CDR3, the DNA is TGTGCCAGCAGTTACAGGGACAGACACTACGAGCAGTACTTC. Translation gives CASSYRDRHYEQYF.

This sequence joins TRBV5-1 and TRBJ2-7; D possibly uses TRBD1 or TRBD2 (5 bases each). The CDR3 extends over 16 amino acids. Trimming removed 2 bases at V and 0 bases at J, with 15 bases between. CDR1 is SGHRS and CDR2 is YFSETQ in the germline V gene. The CDR3 coding sequence is TGCGCCAGCAGCTTCAGCCTCGGGACGTTCTCCTACGAGCAGTACTTC. It codes for CASSFSLGTFSYEQYF.

The table lists this clonotype with a few counts. This chain uses TRBV7-8 with TRBJ1-5; D unresolved. Trimming took off 1 base at V and 4 bases at J, with 11 bases between the two ends. The CDR3 loop spans 15 amino acids. Per germline, CDR1 SGHVS and CDR2 FQNEAQ. The CDR3 DNA reads TGTGCCAGCAGCTTAGGATCCTCCGGGAATCAGCCCCAGCATTTT. This gives the protein CASSLGSSGNQPQHF. The variable domain in full, completed from reference TRBV7-8 and TRBJ1-5, reads GAGVSQSPRYKVAKRGQDVALRCDPISGHVSLFWYQQALGQGPEFLTYFQNEAQLDKSGLPSDRFFAERPEGSVSTLKIQRTQQEDSAVYLCASSLGSSGNQPQHFGDGTRLSIL.

The chain joins TRBV5-4 to TRBJ2-3, with D hard to call. This CDR3 is 13 amino acids long. CDR1 is SGHNT, CDR2 YYREEE, per germline (reference sequence). Trimming shortened V by 4 bases and J by 6 bases, and 12 bases separated the two germline ends. Here the CDR3 reads CASSPPDTDTQYF. The CDR3 region has the DNA TGTGCCAGCAGCCCCCCCGATACCGATACGCAGTATTTT.

This clonotype appeared a few times. J is TRBJ1-1 and V is TRBV7-2; 7 bases are a match to TRBD1. V was pared by 5 bases and J by 5 bases, with 5 bases of the junction left unmatched. There are 13 residues in the CDR3. Germline V gene data show CDR1 as SGHTA and CDR2 as FQGNSA. CDR3 amino acids: CASSLTGWTEAFF. For the CDR3, the DNA is TGTGCCAGCAGCCTGACAGGGTGGACTGAAGCTTTCTTT.

V usage is TRBV20-1 and J usage is TRBJ2-1; TRBD2 matches at 8 bases. Per the germline V gene, CDR1 is DFQATT and CDR2 is SNEGSKA (reference sequence). The CDR3 covers 15 residues. Trimming removed 2 bases from V and 3 bases from J; junction bases left unmatched: 6. CDR3 DNA: TGCAGTGCTAGAACCGGGGGGGCGGACTACAATGAGCAGTTCTTC. Its translation is CSARTGGADYNEQFF.

In its sample, this clonotype was seen a few times. The chain employs TRBV20-1 and TRBJ2-5, with TRBD2 matching 8 bases. The V gene end was trimmed by 2 bases and the J gene end by 1 base; junction bases not matched to a gene: 9. Germline V CDR1 and CDR2: DFQATT, SNEGSKA (reference sequence). This CDR3 has 16 amino acids. As DNA, the CDR3 is TGCAGTGCTAGAAGTCGGAGCGGGAGAGGCCAAGAGACCCAGTACTTC. Translating gives CSARSRSGRGQETQYF.

V usage is TRBV19 and J usage is TRBJ2-5; the match to TRBD1 covers 7 bases. The CDR3 is 14 amino acids. Germline V gives CDR1 LNHDA, CDR2 SQIVND (reference sequence). Trimming removed 5 bases from V and 5 bases from J; junction bases left unmatched: 8. CDR3 sequence reads: CASSPQGRGETQYF. CDR3 DNA: TGTGCCAGTAGTCCACAGGGGCGAGGGGAGACCCAGTACTTC.

In its sample, this clonotype was seen once. This sequence joins TRBV20-1 and TRBJ2-2; TRBD2 matches 9 bases. CDR1 is DFQATT and CDR2 is SNEGSKA in the germline V gene (reference sequence). With V trimmed by 4 bases and J by 1 base, 1 base remained unmatched. This CDR3 comprises 14 residues. The CDR3 DNA reads as TGCAGTGCTAAGACTAGCGGGAACACCGGGGAGCTGTTTTTT. As protein: CSAKTSGNTGELFF.

CDR3 coding DNA: TGTGCCAGTCCGGGGGCGGACAATGAGCAGTTCTTC. Protein product: CASPGADNEQFF. V gene TRBV19 combines with J gene TRBJ2-1, with D possibly called TRBD1 or TRBD2 (6 bases each). Germline V gene lookup returns CDR1 LNHDA and CDR2 SQIVND (reference sequence). CDR3 size: 12 residues. V lost 8 bases and J 5 bases, leaving 10 bases between the germline ends.

This clonotype is labeled as medium-sized. V and J are TRBV27 and TRBJ1-1; a weak D match, TRBD1 (5 bases). V shed 5 bases and J shed 5 bases, with 18 bases lying between them. In germline, CDR1 is MNHEY, CDR2 SMNVEV (reference sequence). The CDR3 has 15 amino acids. This CDR3 is CASSARRGRDTEAFF. Written as DNA, the CDR3 is TGTGCCAGCAGTGCCAGGAGGGGAAGGGATACTGAAGCTTTCTTT.

The J gene is TRBJ1-5, the V gene TRBV4-1; TRBD1 is a possible D gene (5 bases). The CDR3 consists of 15 residues. V lost 0 bases and J 5 bases, leaving 11 bases between the germline ends. The V gene's germline CDR1 is MGHRA and CDR2 YSYEKL. This chain's CDR3 is CASSQDGGRDQPQHF. The CDR3 nucleotides are TGCGCCAGCAGCCAAGATGGGGGAAGGGATCAGCCCCAGCATTTT.

This chain joins TRBV18 and TRBJ2-5; 10 positions match TRBD2. Germline loops: CDR1 KGHSH, CDR2 LQKENI. Trimming at V came to 2 bases and at J to 5 bases, leaving 5 bases not matched to a gene. The CDR3 covers 15 residues. CDR3 sequence (DNA): TGTGCCAGCTCACCATCTAGCGGGAGTGGCGAGACCCAGTACTTC. This codes for CASSPSSGSGETQYF.

This clonotype was detected only a few times. The CDR3 here is CSARAPWGTSSEQFF. CDR3 DNA sequence: TGCAGTGCTAGAGCTCCGTGGGGGACCAGCAGTGAGCAGTTCTTC. This chain links TRBV20-1 with TRBJ2-1, with D perhaps given as TRBD1 or TRBD2 (5 bases each). The V and J ends lost 1 base and 9 bases respectively, with 19 bases between them. The length of the CDR3 is 15 residues. In germline, CDR1 is DFQATT, CDR2 SNEGSKA (reference sequence).